The clone carrying this TCR beta chain was seen a few times. Its ends do not fully match the called genes, so a read error is possible. These data belong to a study of metastatic and nonmetastatic thyroid tumors. Treatment of any kind had been given to no patient before thyroid surgery. Using MiXCR, TCRdb reanalyzed the PCR reads. This sample yields tens of thousands of clones, of which approximately 19% are seen a single time; approximately 20% belongs to the top ten. CDR1 MNHEY and CDR2 SMNVEV come from the germline V gene (reference sequence). CDR3 length: 14 amino acids. The sequence derives from a female donor with papillary thyroid cancer or a benign thyroid nodule (not recorded which). Some clones in this sample may be carry-over from other donors' samples. The rearrangement links TRBV27 to TRBJ1-6; possible D gene TRBD1, 5 bases. Sequencing was performed on blood. The CDR3: CAIAPGGGNSPLHF. Here the CDR3 DNA reads TGTGCCATCGCCCCAGGTGGGGGGAATTCGCCCCTCCACTTT.